This T cell receptor beta chain was captured in a study of T cell repertoires in ileal Crohn's disease (dated by TCRdb to the late 2010s). About the investigation overall: The median duration of disease was roughly 8.2 years, and at the time of surgery roughly 36% of patients were active smokers. The TCR repertoire was analysed in 50 to 70 patients with Crohn's disease drawn from a prospective multicentre cohort. Roughly half of the patients were given postoperative therapy, with under 13 receiving thiopurines and approximately 17 receiving anti-TNF agents. Every patient underwent surgery because of a complication, which was stricturing disease in about 60% and penetrating disease in around 39%. The study was conducted in parallel with a multicentre cohort built to find predictors of early endoscopic recurrence after ileocolonic resection. A total of roughly 170 mucosal samples from some 60 patients were sequenced, collected from several sites on the surgical specimen and at postoperative endoscopy. Endoscopic postoperative recurrence was defined by a Rutgeerts score above i0. General study outcomes and caveats: More high-frequency clones were carried by sorted CD8 T cells than by CD4 T cells, suggesting that mucosal expansions were mainly CD8. A significantly higher proportion of clonal expansions was observed in active smokers at surgery than in non-smokers (approximately 28% vs 17%, p=0.02). Endoscopic recurrence was found to be associated with higher high-frequency clone percentages at surgery, and recurrence was observed in all patients with clonality above 26.8% (18/57). Only a subgroup of patients, of unstated size, had mucosal CD4 and CD8 T cells sorted and sequenced.

Adults with ileal or ileocolonic Crohn's disease for whom ileocolonic resection was indicated were considered eligible. Whole ileal mucosal biopsies were kept frozen at -80 degrees C prior to DNA extraction. A TRizol-based method was used to extract genomic DNA from the frozen whole biopsies, and the DNA was quantified with a NanoDrop 2000 spectrophotometer. In regard to this clone: Its antigen remains undetermined. Base quality data are lacking; no much larger clone is found one base away.

CDR1 and CDR2 were assigned from the germline V gene as SGHRS and YFSETQ. V and J are truncated by 0 bases and 0 bases respectively, leaving an intervening sequence of 9 bases. The CDR3 measures 15 amino acids from cysteine to phenylalanine. Solely the CDR3 DNA is kept, with 45 bases framed from the first base. For commercial TCRB immunosequencing, five hundred nanograms of biopsy DNA were submitted for each sample. CDR3 regions were amplified from genomic DNA by Adaptive Biotechnology using a two-step, amplification bias-controlled multiplex PCR. In the first PCR, primers covered every V and J gene segment, and in the second PCR, barcodes and Illumina adapters were added. CDR3 libraries were sequenced using an Illumina instrument. The study's own analysis went as follows. The analysis used both the pipelines supplied by the vendor and custom analysis of the raw data in R/Bioconductor with R version 3.3.0. Clonality, which ranges from 0 to 1, was calculated as the inverse of the normalised Shannon entropy across all productive clones. High-frequency clones were defined as the share of the repertoire taken up by the top 100 clones, keeping only clones that passed a 95% confidence test. Overlap between samples was measured with the Morisita-Horn index, while repertoire diversity was measured with the Simpson index. Imported from immuneACCESS, the table was reduced by TCRdb to in-frame sequences with V and J called. These copies leave out some clones; in studies compared against another copy, an unresolved V gene accounts for under half, and the cause of the remainder is not known. The DNA gave D and trimming, while V, J and clone size come from that table. Here the sample has around 16,000 clones; 60% occur a single time. Together, the top ten hold less than 7.5% of the sample.

The specimen sequenced was ileal tissue. The chain is made from TRBV5-1 and TRBJ1-2, and possibly TRBD1, on 6 matching bases. The TCR was taken from an adult with Crohn's disease. In nucleotide form, the sequence is TGCGCCAGCAGCTTGGGTAGGACAGCTAACTATGGCTACACCTTC. This yields the protein CASSLGRTANYGYTF.